This entry describes one T cell receptor beta chain. By sample share, this clonotype is medium-sized (0.01 to 0.1%). Its target antigen remains unknown. Base qualities are missing; no much larger clone stands one base away. The data were obtained in a study of neurological immune-mediated disorders (dated by TCRdb to about 2019). General notes on the study: Peripheral blood TCR-beta repertoires from HTLV-I-associated myelopathy (HAM/TSP) patients, multiple sclerosis patients and healthy controls were compared by UMI-based sequencing. Longitudinal samples, technical triplicates and paired sorted CD4+ and CD8+ T-cell subsets, alongside PBMC samples, were included among the approximately 110 TCR-beta libraries. The cohort was made up of approximately 69 subjects, consisting of about 15 HAM/TSP patients, around 35 multiple sclerosis patients and some 20 healthy controls.

cDNA was synthesized by template-switch 5'RACE using a primer carrying a 10-nucleotide random unique molecular identifier by which each TCR transcript was tagged. Every sequencing run yielded over 200 million TCR-beta sequences covering 15-18 subjects. Total RNA was extracted with the RNeasy kit. The KAPA Real-time Library Amplification kit was used to amplify TCR-beta VDJ regions with primers for the TCR constant region and the 5'RACE anchor. Sample indexes and Illumina adaptors were added in a first PCR, and a second PCR then increased library yield. After purification with Ampure beads, the TCR product of roughly 650 bp was size-selected on a 2% E-gel SizeSelection system. Before pooling, libraries had their quality checked on a Bioanalyzer, their concentration measured with Qubit, and their quantity determined with the Kapa Library Quantification kit. An Illumina HiSeq 2500 was used to sequence the libraries paired-end at 2 x 150 bp. To increase sequence diversity, roughly 24-30% phiX was spiked into each library pool. Concerning the study's data processing: The quality-filtered reads were processed with the UMI-based MiGEC pipeline, whose error correction step removed more than 80% of the raw TCR sequences. IMGT germline references were used for aligning VDJ genes, and each clonotype was defined as a unique CDR3 amino acid sequence together with its V-J genes. Clonal expansion, Shannon diversity, and CDR3 relatedness (CalcPairwiseDistances, ClusterSamples) were evaluated with VDJtools, and phylogenetic trees were built with CLCbio workbench. Clones with at least 8 unique UMIs were defined as expanded, with this threshold being based on coefficient-of-variation modelling across technical triplicates. TCRdb took the public reads, trimmed them with fastp at Q25, ran MiXCR for clone calling and kept in-frame beta chains. For every CDR3 protein sequence, its rows merge into one entry that carries the most common genes and DNA. TCRdb's processing, not the authors', yielded these V and J calls. A total of about 5,000 distinct CDR3 sequences appear in this sample, 23% of them only once. The ten largest clones capture roughly 46% of the sample.

Results and caveats for the whole study, not just this receptor: TCR clonal expansion was greatest in HAM/TSP patients and smallest in MS patients, who ranked below even healthy controls. Expanded clones from different subjects shared no identical CDR3 amino acid sequences, which suggests that TCR-beta repertoires were private in all groups.

Relative to germline, V is missing 7 bases and J is missing 7 bases, with 8 bases of the junction outside any gene match. CDR1 and CDR2 (SNHLY, FYNNEI) derive from the germline V gene. Inclusive of the bounding cysteine and phenylalanine, the CDR3 is 13 residues long. Solely the CDR3 DNA is kept, with 39 bases framed from the first base. For sorted-subset TCR libraries, under 1.2 million sorted CD4+ or CD8+ T cells were used. PBMCs were separated from peripheral blood using Ficoll-Hypaque density gradient centrifugation and then cryopreserved in liquid nitrogen. Paired sorted CD4+ and CD8+ subsets came from healthy controls, HAM/TSP patients and MS patients.

The sample taken for sequencing was CD8+ T cells from blood. The receptor comes from a woman between 55 and 75 years old with HTLV-1-associated myelopathy (HAM/TSP). Here the chain combines TRBV2 and TRBJ1-1; TRBD1 lines up with 8 middle nucleotides. The DNA sequence follows: TGTGCCAGCATTTGGACAGGGATGAGTGAAGCTTTCTTT. Translated, it gives CASIWTGMSEAFF.